In its sample, the clone carrying this T cell receptor (beta chain) was seen a few times. The data derive from a study of blood T cells in healthy people across ages. PCR was performed a second time for about 7 to 12 cycles using a sample-barcoded 5' primer and a J-beta primer mix. TCRdb passed the 5' RACE reads through MiXCR, listing each CDR3 protein once. The repertoire holds hundreds of thousands of distinct CDR3 sequences, approximately 43% seen once, with 20% to 25% in the top ten. The CDR3 is 15 residues long. The germline CDR1 and CDR2 sequences are SGHTA and FQGNSA. The sample consisted of blood. This clonotype was sampled from a woman aged 60-75 years in good health. The chain joins TRBV7-2 to TRBJ2-1, with D perhaps TRBD2 (6 bases). The J call may not be correct, given that the DNA end is closer to TRBJ2-7. Here the CDR3 reads CASSYPGEAYNEQYF. CDR3 nucleotide sequence: TGTGCCAGCAGCTACCCCGGGGAGGCCTACAATGAGCAGTACTTC.